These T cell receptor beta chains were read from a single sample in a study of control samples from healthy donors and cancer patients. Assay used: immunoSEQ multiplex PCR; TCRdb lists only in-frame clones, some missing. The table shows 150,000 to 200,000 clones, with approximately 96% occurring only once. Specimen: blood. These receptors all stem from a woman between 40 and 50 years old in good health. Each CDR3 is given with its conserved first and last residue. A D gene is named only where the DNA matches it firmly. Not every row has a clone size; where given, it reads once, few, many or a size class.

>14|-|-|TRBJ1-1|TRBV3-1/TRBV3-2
CASSQGTVNTEAFF
TGTGCCAGCAGCCAAGGGACGGTGAACACTGAAGCTTTCTTT
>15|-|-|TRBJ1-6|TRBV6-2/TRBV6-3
CASSFFGSYNSPLHF
TGTGCCAGCAGTTTTTTTGGCTCCTATAATTCACCCCTCCACTTT
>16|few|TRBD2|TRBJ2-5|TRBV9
CASSVGASGGPETQYF
TGTGCCAGCAGCGTAGGGGCGTCGGGGGGGCCGGAGACCCAGTACTTC
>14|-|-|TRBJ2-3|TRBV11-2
CASSMTRITDTQYF
TGTGCCAGCAGCATGACTAGGATCACAGATACGCAGTATTTT
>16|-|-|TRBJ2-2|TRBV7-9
CASSPRQRSDTGELFF
TGTGCCAGCAGCCCGAGACAGAGGTCAGACACCGGGGAGCTGTTTTTT
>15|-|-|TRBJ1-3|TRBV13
CASSLGGAGGNTIYF
TGTGCCAGCAGCCTCGGGGGGGCAGGAGGAAACACCATATATTTT
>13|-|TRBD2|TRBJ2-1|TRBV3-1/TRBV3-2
CASSQDLGRGLFF
TGTGCCAGCAGCCAAGATCTTGGGCGGGGGTTGTTCTTC
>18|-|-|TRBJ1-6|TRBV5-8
CASSLIPQDSVHNSPLHF
TGTGCCAGCAGCTTGATCCCCCAAGACAGCGTGCATAATTCACCCCTCCACTTT
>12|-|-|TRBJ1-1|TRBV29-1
CSVEGGNTEAFF
TGCAGCGTTGAGGGTGGGAACACTGAAGCTTTCTTT
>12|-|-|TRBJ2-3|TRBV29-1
CSVSEYTDTQYF
TGCAGCGTTTCAGAGTACACAGATACGCAGTATTTT
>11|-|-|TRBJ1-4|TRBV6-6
CASSYRDQLFF
TGTGCCAGCAGTTACCGGGACCAACTGTTTTTT
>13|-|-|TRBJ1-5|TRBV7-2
CASSVGSNQPQHF
TGTGCCAGCAGTGTAGGGAGCAATCAGCCCCAGCATTTT
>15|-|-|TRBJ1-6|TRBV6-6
CASVFGSSYNSPLHF
TGTGCCAGCGTGTTCGGAAGCTCCTATAATTCACCCCTCCACTTT
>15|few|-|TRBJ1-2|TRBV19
CASIDGGESLYGYTF
TGTGCCAGTATCGATGGGGGGGAATCCCTCTATGGCTACACCTTC
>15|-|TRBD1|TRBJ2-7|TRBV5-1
CASSISGGSSYEQYF
TGCGCCAGCAGCATATCAGGGGGTAGCTCCTACGAGCAGTACTTC
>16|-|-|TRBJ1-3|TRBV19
CASSIRKGARGNTIYF
TGTGCCAGTAGTATAAGAAAAGGGGCGCGTGGAAACACCATATATTTT
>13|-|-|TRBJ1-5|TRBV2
CASSDRDNQPQHF
TGTGCCAGCAGTGACAGGGACAATCAGCCCCAGCATTTT
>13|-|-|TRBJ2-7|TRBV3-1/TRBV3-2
CASSQYHQGKQYF
TGTGCCAGCAGCCAATATCATCAGGGTAAGCAGTACTTC
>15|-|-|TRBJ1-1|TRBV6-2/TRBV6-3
CASSYRHLMNTEAFF
TGTGCCAGCAGTTACCGCCACCTCATGAACACTGAAGCTTTCTTT
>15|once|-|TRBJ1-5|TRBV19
CASSRGQGMITPQHF
TGTGCCAGTAGTAGGGGGCAGGGGATGATTACGCCCCAGCATTTT
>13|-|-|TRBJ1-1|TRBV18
CASSPPWDSEAFF
TGTGCCAGCTCACCACCGTGGGATTCTGAAGCTTTCTTT
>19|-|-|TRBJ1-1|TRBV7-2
CASSLGPATTQNRNTEAFF
TGTGCCAGCAGCTTAGGGCCGGCGACGACACAGAACAGGAACACTGAAGCTTTCTTT
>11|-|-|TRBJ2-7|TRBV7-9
CASSFVGEQYF
TGTGCCAGCAGCTTTGTTGGCGAGCAGTACTTC
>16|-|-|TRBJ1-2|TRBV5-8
CASSLVPGTVTYGYTF
TGTGCCAGCAGCTTAGTACCCGGGACCGTGACCTATGGCTACACCTTC
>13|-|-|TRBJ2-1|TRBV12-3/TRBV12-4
CASSQNVYNEQFF
TGTGCCAGCAGCCAAAACGTCTACAATGAGCAGTTCTTC
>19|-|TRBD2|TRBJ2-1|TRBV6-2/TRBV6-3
CASSYSVKSPSGSDNEQFF
TGTGCCAGCAGTTACTCGGTAAAGTCCCCGAGCGGGAGTGACAATGAGCAGTTCTTC
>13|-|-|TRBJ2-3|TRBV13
CASSLRGTDTQYF
TGTGCCAGCAGCTTAAGGGGCACAGATACGCAGTATTTT
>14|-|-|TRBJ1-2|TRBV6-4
CASSDDPGGYGYTF
TGTGCCAGCAGTGACGATCCTGGAGGCTATGGCTACACCTTC
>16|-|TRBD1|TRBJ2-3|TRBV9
CASSVLDRVSTDTQYF
TGTGCCAGCAGCGTCTTGGACAGGGTCTCCACAGATACGCAGTATTTT
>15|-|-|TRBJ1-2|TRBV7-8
CASSPSSFGAGGYTF
TGTGCCAGCAGCCCCTCGTCTTTTGGGGCGGGGGGCTACACCTTC
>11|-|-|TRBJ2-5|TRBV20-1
CSASAEETQYF
TGCAGTGCTAGCGCAGAAGAGACCCAGTACTTC
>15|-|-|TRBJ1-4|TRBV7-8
CASSARQAYNEKLFF
TGTGCCAGCAGCGCCAGACAGGCCTATAATGAAAAACTGTTTTTT
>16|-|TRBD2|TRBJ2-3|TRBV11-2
CASSSIYGRIADTQYF
TGTGCCAGCAGCTCCATTTACGGGAGGATCGCAGATACGCAGTATTTT
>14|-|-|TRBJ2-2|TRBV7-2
CASSYEGISGELFF
TGTGCCAGCAGCTACGAGGGGATCTCCGGGGAGCTGTTTTTT
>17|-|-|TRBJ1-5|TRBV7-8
CASSLKGDRSRNQPQHF
TGTGCCAGCAGCTTAAAGGGAGACAGGAGTCGCAATCAGCCCCAGCATTTT
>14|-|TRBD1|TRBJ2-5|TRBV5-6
CASSRTGKQETQYF
TGTGCCAGCAGTCGGACAGGGAAACAAGAGACCCAGTACTTC
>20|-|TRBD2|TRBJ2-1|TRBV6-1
CASSAPSGTSGLGRGNEQFF
TGTGCCAGCAGTGCGCCTTCCGGGACTAGCGGTTTGGGGAGGGGCAATGAGCAGTTCTTC
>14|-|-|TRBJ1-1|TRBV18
CASSREELNTEAFF
TGTGCCAGCTCACGTGAGGAGCTGAACACTGAAGCTTTCTTT
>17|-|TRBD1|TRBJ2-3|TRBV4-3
CASSQDLTGEDTDTQYF
TGCGCCAGCAGCCAAGATTTGACAGGGGAGGACACAGATACGCAGTATTTT
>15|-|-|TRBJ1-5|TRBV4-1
CASSPHGGGNQPQHF
TGCGCCAGCAGCCCCCATGGGGGGGGCAATCAGCCCCAGCATTTT
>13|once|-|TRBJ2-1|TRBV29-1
CSATGIPYNEQFF
TGCAGCGCCACAGGGATACCCTACAATGAGCAGTTCTTC
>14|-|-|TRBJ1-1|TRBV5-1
CASSLRPVNTEAFF
TGCGCCAGCAGCTTGAGGCCAGTTAACACTGAAGCTTTCTTT
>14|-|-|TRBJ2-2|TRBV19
CASSFREYTGELFF
TGTGCCAGTAGTTTCAGGGAATACACCGGGGAGCTGTTTTTT
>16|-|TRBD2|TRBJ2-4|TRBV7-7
CASSSPGLAGENIQYF
TGTGCTAGCAGCTCGCCCGGACTAGCGGGGGAAAACATTCAGTACTTC
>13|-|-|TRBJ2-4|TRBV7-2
CASSLSGVSIQYF
TGTGCCAGCAGCTTATCCGGGGTGAGCATTCAGTACTTC
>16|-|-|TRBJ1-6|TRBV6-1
CASSEYGISYNSPLHF
TGTGCCAGCAGTGAGTACGGGATCTCCTATAATTCACCCCTCCACTTT
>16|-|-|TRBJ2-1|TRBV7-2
CASSLVLLAVNNEQFF
TGTGCCAGCAGCTTAGTTCTCCTAGCAGTCAACAATGAGCAGTTCTTC
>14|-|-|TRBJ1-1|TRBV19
CASSIRRGATEAFF
TGTGCCAGTAGTATCCGACGGGGGGCGACTGAAGCTTTCTTT
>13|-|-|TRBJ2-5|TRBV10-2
CASGGQGQETQYF
TGCGCCAGTGGGGGACAAGGCCAAGAGACCCAGTACTTC
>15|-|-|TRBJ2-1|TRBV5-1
CASSLLPGHNNEQFF
TGCGCCAGCAGCTTACTTCCGGGACACAACAATGAGCAGTTCTTC
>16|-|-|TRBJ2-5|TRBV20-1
CSASVPDAGYQETQYF
TGCAGTGCTAGTGTCCCCGATGCGGGGTACCAAGAGACCCAGTACTTC
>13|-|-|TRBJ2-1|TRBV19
CASSTQQENEQFF
TGTGCCAGTAGTACCCAACAGGAGAATGAGCAGTTCTTC
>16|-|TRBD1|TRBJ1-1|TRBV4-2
CASSQDLVGGTSEAFF
TGTGCCAGCAGCCAAGATTTGGTAGGGGGCACGTCTGAAGCTTTCTTT